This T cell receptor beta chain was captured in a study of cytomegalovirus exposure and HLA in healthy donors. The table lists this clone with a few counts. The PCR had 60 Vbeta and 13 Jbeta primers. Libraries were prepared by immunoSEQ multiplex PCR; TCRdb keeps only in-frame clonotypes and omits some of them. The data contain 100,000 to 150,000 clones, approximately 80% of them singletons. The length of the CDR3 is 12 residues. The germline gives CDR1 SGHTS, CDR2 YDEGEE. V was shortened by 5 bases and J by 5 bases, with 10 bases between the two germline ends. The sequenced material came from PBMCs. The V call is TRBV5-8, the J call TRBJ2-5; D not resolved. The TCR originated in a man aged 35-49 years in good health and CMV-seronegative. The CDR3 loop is CASRTPEETQYF. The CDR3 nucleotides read TGTGCCAGCAGGACTCCCGAGGAGACCCAGTACTTC.